What follows are 8 T cell receptor beta chains derived from one specimen sequenced in a study of cytomegalovirus exposure and HLA in healthy donors. The PCR was carried out with 60 Vbeta primers and 13 Jbeta primers. Assay: immunoSEQ multiplex PCR; the TCRdb copy retains only in-frame clones and omits some. The sample yields more than 150,000 clones, 80% to 85% seen once. Sequencing was carried out using PBMCs. Receptor source: a woman in her late teens or twenties in good health and CMV-seronegative.

This chain joins TRBV27 and TRBJ1-3, with 7 bases lining up with TRBD1. The CDR3 sequence is 13 residues long. After removal of 6 bases from V and 3 bases from J, the junction contained 2 bases not matched to a gene. Germline V gene lookup returns CDR1 MNHEY and CDR2 SMNVEV (reference sequence). The CDR3 sequence is CASRQGFGNTIYF. Here the CDR3 DNA reads TGTGCCAGCAGACAGGGGTTTGGAAACACCATATATTTT.

The chain links TRBV19 to TRBJ2-5, with a possible D match to TRBD2 (6 bases). The J call may be mistaken, given a closer DNA end match to TRBJ2-7. CDR3 size: 13 residues. Germline CDR1 LNHDA, CDR2 SQIVND (reference sequence). For the CDR3, the DNA is TGTGCCAGTGCCCAGGAGGGTCACGCCGAGCAGTACTTC. Amino acids: CASAQEGHAEQYF.

The gene calls are TRBV6-4 and TRBJ2-2; 11 bases are shared with TRBD2. Trimming at V came to 3 bases and at J to 7 bases, leaving 7 bases not matched to a gene. CDR1 MRHNA and CDR2 SNTAGT come from the germline V gene. The CDR3 covers 16 residues. The CDR3: CASSELAGVSGGELFF. The CDR3 DNA reads as TGTGCCAGCAGTGAACTAGCGGGAGTGAGTGGCGGGGAGCTGTTTTTT.

In regard to this clone: Other DNA variants within this sample encode the same CDR3. The rearrangement links TRBV27 to TRBJ2-7, with 11 bases aligning to TRBD2. The CDR3 extends over 15 amino acids. Germline V gene sequence: CDR1 MNHEY, CDR2 SMNVEV (reference sequence). Losses at the gene ends were 2 bases for V and 2 bases for J; bases not matched to a gene: 2. The CDR3 loop is CASSLGTSGTYEQYF. CDR3 DNA sequence: TGTGCCAGCAGTTTAGGGACTAGCGGCACCTACGAGCAGTACTTC.

The chain has TRBV7-2 and TRBJ1-5; TRBD1 matches at 7 bases. Germline CDR1 reads SGHTA; CDR2 reads FQGNSA. Trimming at V came to 1 base and at J to 7 bases, leaving 4 bases not matched to a gene. The CDR3 spans 14 residues. The CDR3 sequence: CASSLESGGQPQHF. As DNA, the CDR3 is TGTGCCAGCAGCTTAGAGTCAGGGGGACAGCCCCAGCATTTT.

This clone was detected a few times. This chain joins TRBV28 and TRBJ1-2; TRBD1 agrees at 8 bases. CDR1 MDHEN and CDR2 SYDVKM come from the germline V gene. After removal of 4 bases from V and 4 bases from J, the junction contained 8 bases not matched to a gene. The CDR3 spans 15 residues. CDR3 amino acids: CASSSGQGLLYGYTF. The CDR3 DNA is TGTGCCAGCAGTTCCGGACAGGGACTACTCTATGGCTACACCTTC.

J is TRBJ2-7 and V is TRBV18; perhaps TRBD1 as D (6 bases). CDR3 length equals 12 residues. V lost 8 bases to trimming and J lost 9 bases, with 17 bases between them. Germline V gene lookup returns CDR1 KGHSH and CDR2 LQKENI. The CDR3 spells CASEGTLGRQYF. CDR3 bases: TGTGCCAGCGAGGGGACACTCGGACGGCAGTACTTC.

J is TRBJ1-1 and V is TRBV15; D call uncertain. With 5 bases removed from V and 11 bases from J, the gap between germline ends came to 18 bases. Germline loops: CDR1 LNHNV, CDR2 YYDKDF (reference sequence). The CDR3 has 13 amino acids. The CDR3 region is CATSQVERYEAFF. The CDR3 DNA follows: TGTGCCACCAGCCAAGTAGAACGATATGAGGCTTTCTTT.